This entry describes one TCR beta chain. This sample was taken from a study of blood T cell repertoires in COVID-19. In the study overall: Researchers got acute and convalescent COVID-19 samples from the United States, Italy and Spain. Sources were T cells, B-cell-depleted T cells, or PBMCs; the material itself was cDNA or gDNA.

Study processing details: Researchers report that nucleated cell counts were estimated from reference gene primer amplification. Sequencing used immunoSEQ multiplex PCR; TCRdb keeps in-frame clones, though not all of them. The V and J calls and clone size were taken over from that table, and D and trimming were inferred from the DNA. The profile shows under 150,000 clones, about 89% of them singletons. What was sequenced was peripheral blood. This TCR derives from a man between 50 and 59 years old with active or convalescent COVID-19.

This chain's CDR3 is CATSTTTGGETQYF. The CDR3 DNA reads TGTGCCACCAGCACCACGACAGGCGGGGAGACCCAGTACTTC. The V call is TRBV15, the J call TRBJ2-5, with D maybe TRBD1 (6 bases). V was clipped by 4 bases and J by 5 bases, with 14 bases between them. The CDR3 totals 14 residues. In germline, CDR1 is LNHNV, CDR2 YYDKDF (reference sequence). Together with reference TRBV15 and TRBJ2-5, the CDR3 gives the full variable domain: DAMVIQNPRYQVTQFGKPVTLSCSQTLNHNVMYWYQQKSSQAPKLLFHYYDKDFNNEADTPDNFQSRRPNTSFCFLDIRSPGLGDTAMYLCATSTTTGGETQYFGPGTRLLVL.